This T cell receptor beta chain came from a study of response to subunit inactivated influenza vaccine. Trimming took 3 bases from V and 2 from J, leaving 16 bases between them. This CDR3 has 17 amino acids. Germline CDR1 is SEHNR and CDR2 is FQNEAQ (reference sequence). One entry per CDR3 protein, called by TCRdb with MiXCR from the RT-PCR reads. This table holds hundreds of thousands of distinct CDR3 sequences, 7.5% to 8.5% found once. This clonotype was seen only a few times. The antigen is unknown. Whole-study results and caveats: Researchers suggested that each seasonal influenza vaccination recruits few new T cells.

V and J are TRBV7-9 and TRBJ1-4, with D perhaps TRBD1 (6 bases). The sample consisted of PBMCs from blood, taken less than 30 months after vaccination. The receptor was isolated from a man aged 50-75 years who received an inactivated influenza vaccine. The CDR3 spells CASSFPLQGTTNEKLFF. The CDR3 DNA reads TGTGCCAGCAGCTTTCCCCTACAGGGAACCACTAATGAAAAACTGTTTTTT.